The 15 T cell receptor beta chains below all came from one sample that was sequenced in a study of blood T cell repertoires in COVID-19. Libraries were prepared by immunoSEQ multiplex PCR; TCRdb keeps only in-frame clonotypes and omits some of them. The sample has about 190,000 clones, 65% to 85% seen once. The sequencing input was PBMCs or T cells enriched from blood (not recorded which). The source is a woman aged 25-40 years who had recovered from COVID-19.

This clone came up a few times. The chain has TRBV2 and TRBJ2-2; D is possibly TRBD1 (5 bases). V was pared by 4 bases and J by 5 bases, with 11 bases between. The CDR3 has 14 residues. CDR1 and CDR2 (germline): SNHLY, FYNNEI. The DNA for the CDR3 is TGTGCCAGCAGTGGACAGCGAGCGACCGGGGAGCTGTTTTTT. Translating it yields CASSGQRATGELFF. The full variable domain, completed using reference TRBV2 and TRBJ2-2, is EPEVTQTPSHQVTQMGQEVILRCVPISNHLYFYWYRQILGQKVEFLVSFYNNEISEKSEIFDDQFSVERPDGSNFTLKIRSTKLEDSAMYFCASSGQRATGELFFGEGSRLTVL.

The chain carries TRBV18 and TRBJ1-4, with D unresolved. The V end was cut by 2 bases, the J end by 7 bases, with 17 bases between. Germline V gene data show CDR1 as KGHSH and CDR2 as LQKENI. The CDR3 has 16 amino acids. The CDR3 DNA reads TGTGCCAGCTCACCAAAGGTCCGGGTCTCTAGTGAAAAACTGTTTTTT. Translation gives CASSPKVRVSSEKLFF.

The genes are TRBV19 and TRBJ2-1, with a weak D call TRBD2 (5 bases). The length of the CDR3 is 14 residues. CDR1 is LNHDA and CDR2 is SQIVND in the germline V gene (reference sequence). Between the trimmed V and J ends, which lost 3 bases and 5 bases, there was a span of 11 bases. CDR3 coding DNA: TGTGCCAGTAGTATTTACCCGGGGAACAATGAGCAGTTCTTC. Translated, it gives CASSIYPGNNEQFF.

The chain is built from TRBV5-1 and TRBJ2-3; 9 bases align to TRBD2. In germline, CDR1 is SGHRS, CDR2 YFSETQ. Trimming cost V 0 bases and J 4 bases; bases outside gene matches: 15. CDR3 length equals 19 residues. In DNA form, the CDR3 reads TGCGCCAGCAGCTTGGAACTAGCGGGCTTTCCCTTACCGTCAGATACGCAGTATTTT. It encodes CASSLELAGFPLPSDTQYF.

The V call is TRBV18, the J call TRBJ1-5; TRBD1 agrees at 7 bases. The CDR3 loop spans 14 amino acids. After removal of 10 bases from V and 4 bases from J, the junction contained 10 bases not matched to a gene. CDR1 and CDR2 from the germline V gene are KGHSH and LQKENI. CDR3 amino acids: CATSHRDSNQPQHF. DNA of the CDR3: TGTGCCACCTCCCACCGGGACAGTAATCAGCCCCAGCATTTT.

The V call is TRBV6-5, the J call TRBJ2-2; 8 bases fit TRBD1. This CDR3 is built from 15 residues. CDR1 MNHEY and CDR2 SVGAGI come from the germline V gene. The trim removed 7 bases at V and 0 bases at J, leaving 4 bases unmatched. CDR3 sequence reads: CASNKDRANTGELFF. The CDR3 nucleotides are TGTGCCAGCAACAAGGACAGGGCGAACACCGGGGAGCTGTTTTTT.

This chain joins TRBV9 and TRBJ2-1; 9 nucleotides agree with TRBD1. The junction had 8 bases not matched to a gene; V was cut back by 3 bases and J by 7 bases. CDR3 length: 15 residues. CDR1 and CDR2 from the germline V gene are SGDLS and YYNGEE. CDR3 sequence: CASSGRDRAYNEQFF. As DNA, the CDR3 is TGTGCCAGCAGCGGACGGGACAGGGCTTATAATGAGCAGTTCTTC.

The V gene is TRBV7-2, the J gene TRBJ2-7; tentatively, D is TRBD2 (6 bases). Germline values: CDR1 SGHTA, CDR2 FQGNSA. The CDR3 has 17 residues. Trimming took off 6 bases at V and 4 bases at J, with 25 bases between the two ends. The CDR3, as DNA: TGTGCCAGCAGTCTAATCGGACTAAGCGGGTATACATACGAGCAGTACTTC. It codes for CASSLIGLSGYTYEQYF.

The V and J genes are TRBV5-1 and TRBJ1-1; D ambiguous. V was pared by 0 bases and J by 1 base, with 22 bases between. Germline CDR1 is SGHRS and CDR2 is YFSETQ. The CDR3 has 19 amino acids. The CDR3 sequence is CASSLGVVSGRPGNTEAFF. Here the CDR3 DNA reads TGCGCCAGCAGCTTGGGGGTTGTGAGTGGGCGCCCCGGGAACACTGAAGCTTTCTTT.

The chain is built from TRBV19 and TRBJ1-5; weak D call: TRBD1 (6 bases). CDR1 and CDR2 from the germline V gene are LNHDA and SQIVND (reference sequence). The CDR3 length is 13 residues. Trimming removed 6 bases from V and 7 bases from J, with 13 bases in between. The CDR3 is CASSFNRDQPQHF. The CDR3 coding sequence is TGTGCCAGTAGCTTCAACAGGGACCAGCCCCAGCATTTT.

This clone was seen a few times. This sequence joins TRBV6-5 and TRBJ1-2, with 9 bases aligning to TRBD1. The CDR3 is 16 residues long. V was pared by 0 bases and J by 7 bases, with 9 bases of the junction left unmatched. Germline-derived CDR1 and CDR2 are MNHEY and SVGAGI. DNA of the CDR3: TGTGCCAGCAGTTACTCGGGCCCGACAGGGGGGTCTGGCTACACCTTC. Translation gives CASSYSGPTGGSGYTF.

The CDR3 loop reads CASTVGGAGGGANVLTF. CDR3 nucleotide sequence: TGTGCCAGTACCGTTGGAGGGGCGGGTGGTGGGGCCAACGTCCTGACTTTC. The chain has TRBV19 and TRBJ2-6; tentatively, D is TRBD2 (6 bases). The CDR3 extends over 17 amino acids. V shed 7 bases and J shed 3 bases, with 19 bases lying between them. Germline-derived CDR1 and CDR2 are LNHDA and SQIVND (reference sequence).

This chain uses TRBV11-3 with TRBJ2-2; D remains ambiguous. CDR3 size: 14 residues. V was cut by 2 bases and J by 4 bases, with 8 bases left in between. CDR1 SGHNT and CDR2 YENEEA come from the germline V gene. CDR3 region: CASSLTESTGELFF. For the CDR3, the DNA is TGTGCCAGCAGCTTAACAGAATCCACCGGGGAGCTGTTTTTT.

The sample holds one count of this clone. This chain links TRBV11-3 with TRBJ2-1; D unclear. Germline V gives CDR1 SGHNT, CDR2 YENEEA. The CDR3 is 16 amino acids. Trimming cost V 1 base and J 2 bases, with 12 bases left between them. The CDR3 DNA is TGTGCCAGCAGCTTAGGTGGATTAGGAGCCTACAATGAGCAGTTCTTC. The encoded protein is CASSLGGLGAYNEQFF.

This chain joins TRBV9 and TRBJ2-2, with TRBD2 matching 9 bases. The CDR3 is made up of 18 amino acids. Germline CDR1 reads SGDLS; CDR2 reads YYNGEE. V trimming: 4 bases; J trimming: 1 base; junction bases outside the gene matches: 11. This CDR3 reads CASSPRTSANRNTGELFF. CDR3 bases: TGTGCCAGCAGCCCAAGGACTAGCGCAAACAGGAACACCGGGGAGCTGTTTTTT.